This passage covers 18 T cell receptor beta chains from one sample sequenced in a study of control samples from healthy donors and cancer patients. Using immunoSEQ multiplex PCR, the repertoire was profiled, and TCRdb retains in-frame clones only, with some absent. The table records some 140,000 clones, around 90% of them present only once. The sequenced sample consisted of blood. The receptors stem from a young man in good health.

The chain employs TRBV28 and TRBJ1-1; D remains ambiguous. The germline gives CDR1 MDHEN, CDR2 SYDVKM. V was pared by 6 bases and J by 7 bases, with 6 bases between. The CDR3 totals 10 residues. CDR3: CASSGVEAFF. As DNA, the CDR3 is TGTGCCAGCAGCGGAGTTGAAGCTTTCTTT.

A single count supports this clone. J is TRBJ2-7 and V is TRBV12-5; TRBD2 is a possible D gene (5 bases). In germline, CDR1 is LGHNT, CDR2 FRNRAP. The CDR3 is 18 residues long. The V and J ends lost 0 bases and 3 bases respectively, with 21 bases between them. The CDR3 protein is CASGLVLSLSGMVYEQYF. CDR3 DNA: TGTGCTAGTGGTTTGGTACTAAGCTTGTCCGGGATGGTCTACGAGCAGTACTTC.

The V gene is TRBV11-3, the J gene TRBJ1-1, with a tentative D call TRBD1 (6 bases). Germline CDR1 is SGHNT and CDR2 is YENEEA. The CDR3 extends over 14 amino acids. V was cut by 3 bases and J by 4 bases, with 12 bases left in between. CDR3 protein: CASSLHRVSTEAFF. CDR3 nucleotide sequence: TGTGCCAGCAGCTTGCACAGGGTAAGCACTGAAGCTTTCTTT.

The V gene is TRBV5-1, the J gene TRBJ2-7; D remains ambiguous. The V gene lost 0 bases and the J gene lost 0 bases, with 10 bases spanning the gap. The CDR3 sequence is 15 residues long. The germline CDR1 and CDR2 sequences are SGHRS and YFSETQ. The CDR3 here is CASSLVTKSSYEQYF. The DNA for the CDR3 is TGCGCCAGCAGCTTGGTTACCAAAAGCTCCTACGAGCAGTACTTC.

The chain combines TRBV20-1 with TRBJ1-6; D might be TRBD1 (5 bases). The germline CDR1 and CDR2 sequences are DFQATT and SNEGSKA (reference sequence). V was pared by 3 bases and J by 6 bases, with 15 bases between. The CDR3 is 15 residues long. The CDR3 nucleotides are TGCAGTGCTAGTGGTTCGACAGCCATTAATTCACCCCTCCACTTT. Its translation: CSASGSTAINSPLHF.

This chain connects TRBV28 to TRBJ1-1; 8 positions match TRBD1. In germline, CDR1 is MDHEN, CDR2 SYDVKM. The CDR3 loop spans 16 amino acids. V was pared by 3 bases and J by 1 base, with 7 bases of the junction left unmatched. DNA of the CDR3: TGTGCCAGCAGTTTCTGGTCAGGGGGCGAGAACACTGAAGCTTTCTTT. Translation gives CASSFWSGGENTEAFF.

This chain uses TRBV2 with TRBJ2-1; D is tentatively TRBD1 or TRBD2 (5 bases each). The CDR3 has 13 residues. V was clipped by 8 bases and J by 14 bases, with 22 bases between them. Germline V gene sequence: CDR1 SNHLY, CDR2 FYNNEI. CDR3 sequence: CASGEPGRHLKFF. CDR3 nucleotide sequence: TGTGCCAGCGGCGAACCGGGACGGCATTTAAAGTTCTTC.

V usage is TRBV28 and J usage is TRBJ1-2, with 8 nucleotides matching TRBD1. Trimming removed 3 bases from V and 4 bases from J; junction bases left unmatched: 7. CDR1 is MDHEN, CDR2 SYDVKM, per germline. The CDR3 totals 15 residues. This CDR3 reads CASSFTRGRFYGYTF. The CDR3 nucleotides read TGTGCCAGCAGTTTCACCAGGGGGCGATTCTATGGCTACACCTTC.

DNA for the CDR3: TGCGCCAGCAGCCAAGGACGGGGGGCCAACAATGAGCAGTTCTTC. Translating it yields CASSQGRGANNEQFF. The J gene is TRBJ2-1, the V gene TRBV4-1; D perhaps matches TRBD2 (7 bases). The V and J ends lost 1 base and 5 bases respectively, with 12 bases between them. This CDR3 is 15 amino acids long. Germline V lookup: CDR1 MGHRA, CDR2 YSYEKL.

J is TRBJ1-5 and V is TRBV28, with D possibly TRBD1 on 6 matching bases. Germline CDR1 MDHEN, CDR2 SYDVKM. The CDR3 runs 13 residues. V gave up 9 bases and J gave up 7 bases, with 16 bases separating them. CDR3 DNA sequence: TGTGCCAGTACCTGGGGGCTTCGCCAGCCCCAGCATTTT. This encodes CASTWGLRQPQHF.

The V call is TRBV4-1, the J call TRBJ2-7, with D unresolved. This CDR3 has 16 residues. Trimming cost V 0 bases and J 2 bases, with 14 bases left between them. Per the germline V gene, CDR1 is MGHRA and CDR2 is YSYEKL. Written as DNA, the CDR3 is TGCGCCAGCAGCCAAGAGGTGACGGCCCTTACCTACGAGCAGTACTTC. Protein: CASSQEVTALTYEQYF.

The chain uses TRBV3-1 (or the pseudogene TRBV3-2) and TRBJ2-7, with D possibly matching TRBD2 (7 bases). The V gene lost 3 bases and the J gene lost 4 bases, with 22 bases spanning the gap. In germline, CDR1 is LGHDT, CDR2 YNNKEL (reference sequence). This CDR3 is 17 amino acids long. The CDR3 here is CASSQEGTLALSYEQYF. The CDR3 region has the DNA TGTGCCAGCAGCCAGGAGGGGACACTAGCGTTGTCGTACGAGCAGTACTTC.

This clone was observed once. The J gene is TRBJ1-2, the V gene TRBV2; no definite D call. The CDR3 is 14 amino acids. V was clipped by 4 bases and J by 4 bases, with 13 bases between them. Germline values: CDR1 SNHLY, CDR2 FYNNEI. CDR3 bases: TGTGCCAGCAGTGGAGCGGAGACCATCTATGGCTACACCTTC. This gives the protein CASSGAETIYGYTF.

The rearrangement joins TRBV6-5 to TRBJ1-1; a weak D match, TRBD1 (5 bases). V was pared by 1 base and J by 5 bases, with 8 bases between. The CDR3 is made up of 13 amino acids. CDR1 is MNHEY, CDR2 SVGAGI, per germline. CDR3 loop: CASSYLEGTEAFF. CDR3 nucleotides: TGTGCCAGCAGTTACTTGGAGGGGACTGAAGCTTTCTTT.

CDR3 in amino acids: CASRWGQTFYGYTF. As DNA, the CDR3 is TGTGCCAGCAGGTGGGGACAGACATTCTATGGCTACACCTTC. The chain links TRBV28 to TRBJ1-2, with 7 bases aligning to TRBD1. This CDR3 comprises 14 residues. CDR1 and CDR2 from the germline V gene are MDHEN and SYDVKM. J gave up 4 bases and V 6 bases, and 8 bases lay outside the gene matches.

CDR3 residues: CASSLKAGGKGWTDTQYF. The DNA of the CDR3 is TGTGCCAGCAGCTTAAAGGCAGGGGGCAAGGGTTGGACAGATACGCAGTATTTT. J is TRBJ2-3 and V is TRBV7-3; 8 bases map to TRBD1. Unmatched junction bases numbered 12, after V lost 1 base and J lost 3 bases. This CDR3 spans 18 amino acids. Per germline, CDR1 SGHTA and CDR2 FQGTGA. The entire variable domain, with the rest obtained from reference TRBV7-3 and TRBJ2-3, is as follows: GAGVSQTPSNKVTEKGKYVELRCDPISGHTALYWYRQSLGQGPEFLIYFQGTGAADDSGLPNDRFFAVRPEGSVSTLKIQRTERGDSAVYLCASSLKAGGKGWTDTQYFGPGTRLTVL.

J is TRBJ2-2 and V is TRBV4-3; TRBD2 is a possible D gene (5 bases). CDR3 length equals 14 residues. V lost 4 bases and J lost 6, with 12 bases in between. CDR1 and CDR2 from the germline V gene are LGHNA and YSLEER. This CDR3 is CASSREGVSGELFF. The DNA for the CDR3 is TGCGCCAGCAGCCGAGAGGGAGTATCCGGGGAGCTGTTTTTT.

This clone came up once. The chain joins TRBV2 to TRBJ1-6; TRBD1 aligns across 11 bases. The CDR3 totals 17 residues. Germline values: CDR1 SNHLY, CDR2 FYNNEI. Trimming cost V 9 bases and J 1 base; bases outside gene matches: 8. The chain's CDR3 is CASITGTGGSYNSPLHF. The CDR3 DNA reads TGTGCCAGTATAACCGGGACAGGGGGATCCTATAATTCACCCCTCCACTTT.